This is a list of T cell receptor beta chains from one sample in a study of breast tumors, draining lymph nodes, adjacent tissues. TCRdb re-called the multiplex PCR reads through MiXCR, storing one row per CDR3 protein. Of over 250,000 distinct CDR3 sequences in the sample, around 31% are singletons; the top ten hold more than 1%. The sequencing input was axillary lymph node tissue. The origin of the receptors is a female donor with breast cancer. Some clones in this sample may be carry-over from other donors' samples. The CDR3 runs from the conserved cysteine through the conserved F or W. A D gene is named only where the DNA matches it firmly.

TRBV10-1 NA CASSEDSSRNTIYF
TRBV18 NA CASSQLGGRDQPQHF
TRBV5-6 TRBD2 CASSLESAGRSEQFF
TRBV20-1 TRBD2 CGGQGGTSSSEQYF
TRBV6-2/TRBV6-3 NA CASGPNPGTRTQYF
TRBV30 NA CAWSVEGGPTF
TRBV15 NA CATSRDPARGRAYEKLFF
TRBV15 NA CASSSVSRTMNTEAFF
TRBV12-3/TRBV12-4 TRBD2 CASSFEAGGYTGEPSF
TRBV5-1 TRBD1 CASSLSGTGNTGEQYF
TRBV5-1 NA CASSETGSNQPQHF
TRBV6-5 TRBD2 CASRTSGSFTDTQYF
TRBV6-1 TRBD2 CASSDVASGRASYEQYF
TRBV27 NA CASSLARSGTGGLFF
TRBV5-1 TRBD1 CASSVYRGGEQYF
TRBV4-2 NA CASSQDPPAGAELFF
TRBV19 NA CASRVIGTDTGELFF
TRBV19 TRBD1 CASSIETGVGEAFF
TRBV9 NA CASTLGNPWQYF
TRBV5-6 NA CASSLTGMETQYF
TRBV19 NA CASSIDMGSYGYTF
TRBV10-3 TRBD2 CAIRSVASGSTDTQYF
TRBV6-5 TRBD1 CASRTLGTGLNYGYTF
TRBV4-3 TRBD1 CASSPQDRRLLVRGPQHF
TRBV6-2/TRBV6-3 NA CASSSGRSTDTQYF
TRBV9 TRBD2 CASSVGPGGVTGELFF
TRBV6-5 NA CASSPGVGYNSPLHF
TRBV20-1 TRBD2 CSAPAGTSGYYEQYF